This T cell receptor beta chain was captured in a study of T cells after yellow fever vaccination. This clonotype was detected ten times or more. TCRdb passed the 5' RACE reads through MiXCR, listing each CDR3 protein once. The repertoire holds 300,000 to 350,000 distinct CDR3 sequences, 3.5% to 4.5% seen once, with just under 20% in the top ten. Sequencing used PBMCs, obtained 15 days after the yellow fever booster vaccination. This sequence originates from a man between 18 and 35 years old who received the YFV17D yellow fever vaccine.

CDR3 in amino acids: CASSTGLAGIYNEQFF. CDR3 in DNA: TGTGCCAGCAGCACAGGACTAGCGGGGATCTACAATGAGCAGTTCTTC. This rearrangement joins TRBV7-8 to TRBJ2-1; 12 bases are a match to TRBD2. After removal of 5 bases from V and 3 bases from J, the junction contained 5 bases not matched to a gene. The CDR3 has 16 amino acids. Germline V gives CDR1 SGHVS, CDR2 FQNEAQ.